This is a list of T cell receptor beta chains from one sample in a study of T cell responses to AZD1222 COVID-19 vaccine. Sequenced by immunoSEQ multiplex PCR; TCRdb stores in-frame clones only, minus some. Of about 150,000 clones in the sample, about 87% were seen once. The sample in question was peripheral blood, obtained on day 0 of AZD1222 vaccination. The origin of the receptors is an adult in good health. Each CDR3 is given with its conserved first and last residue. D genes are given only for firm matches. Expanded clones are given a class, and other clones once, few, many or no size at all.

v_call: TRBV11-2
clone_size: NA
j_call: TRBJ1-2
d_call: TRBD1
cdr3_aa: CASSPPDRGYNYGYTF
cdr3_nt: TGTGCCAGCAGCCCCCCGGACAGGGGATACAACTATGGCTACACCTTC

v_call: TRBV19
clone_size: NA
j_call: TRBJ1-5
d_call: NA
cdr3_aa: CASSWGVGDNQPQHF
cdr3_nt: TGTGCCAGTAGCTGGGGCGTGGGGGACAATCAGCCCCAGCATTTT

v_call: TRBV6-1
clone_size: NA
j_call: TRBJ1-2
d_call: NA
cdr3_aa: CASSEDRNYGYTF
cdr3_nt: TGTGCCAGCAGTGAAGACAGAAACTATGGCTACACCTTC

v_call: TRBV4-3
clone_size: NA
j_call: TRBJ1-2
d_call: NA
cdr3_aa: CASSQEAVYGYTF
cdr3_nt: TGCGCCAGCAGCCAAGAGGCGGTCTATGGCTACACCTTC

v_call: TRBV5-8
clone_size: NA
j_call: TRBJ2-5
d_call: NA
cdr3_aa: CASSPLRGQETQYF
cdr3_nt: TGTGCCAGCAGCCCCCTGAGGGGCCAAGAGACCCAGTACTTC

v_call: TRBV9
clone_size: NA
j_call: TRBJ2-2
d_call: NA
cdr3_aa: CASSGVGTGNTGELFF
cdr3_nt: TGTGCCAGCAGCGGAGTAGGGACGGGGAACACCGGGGAGCTGTTTTTT

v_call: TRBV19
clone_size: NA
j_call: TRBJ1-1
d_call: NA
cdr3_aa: CASSTMSYAEAFF
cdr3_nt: TGTGCCAGTAGTACCATGAGCTACGCTGAAGCTTTCTTT

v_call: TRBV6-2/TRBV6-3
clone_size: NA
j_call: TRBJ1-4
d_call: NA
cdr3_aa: CASSSPAGVKLFF
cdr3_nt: TGTGCCAGCAGTTCCCCCGCAGGGGTAAAACTGTTTTTT

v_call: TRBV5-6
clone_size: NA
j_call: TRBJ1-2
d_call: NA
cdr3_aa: CASSAAGTHLGYTF
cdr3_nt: TGTGCCAGCAGCGCAGCGGGAACTCATTTGGGCTACACCTTC

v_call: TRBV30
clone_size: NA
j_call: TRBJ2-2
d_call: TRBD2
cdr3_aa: CAWKFSSGGPNTGELFF
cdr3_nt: TGTGCCTGGAAGTTCTCTAGCGGGGGCCCGAACACCGGGGAGCTGTTTTTT

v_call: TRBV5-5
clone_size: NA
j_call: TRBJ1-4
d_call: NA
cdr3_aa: CASSKRDEKLFF
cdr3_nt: TGTGCCAGCAGCAAGAGGGACGAAAAACTGTTTTTT

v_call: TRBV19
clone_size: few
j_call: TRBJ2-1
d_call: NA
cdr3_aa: CASSAPSRVEQFF
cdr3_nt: TGTGCCAGTAGTGCCCCTAGCAGGGTTGAGCAGTTCTTC

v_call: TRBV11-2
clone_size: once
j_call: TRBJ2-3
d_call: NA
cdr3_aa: CASSFIEGSDTQYF
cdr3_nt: TGTGCCAGCAGCTTTATAGAGGGGTCCGATACGCAGTATTTT

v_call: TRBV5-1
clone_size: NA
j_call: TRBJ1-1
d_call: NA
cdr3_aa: CASSTGHVRNTEAFF
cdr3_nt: TGCGCCAGCAGCACTGGCCATGTGAGGAACACTGAAGCTTTCTTT

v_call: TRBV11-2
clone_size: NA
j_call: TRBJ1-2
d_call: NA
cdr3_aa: CASNPLVNYGYTF
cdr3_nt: TGTGCCAGCAACCCTCTAGTGAACTATGGCTACACCTTC

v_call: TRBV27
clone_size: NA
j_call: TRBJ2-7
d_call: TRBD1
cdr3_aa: CASSFMADRGDEQYF
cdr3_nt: TGTGCCAGCTCATTTATGGCGGACAGGGGGGATGAGCAGTACTTC

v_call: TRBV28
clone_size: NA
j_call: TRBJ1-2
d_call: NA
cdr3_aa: CASSLYRADNYGYTF
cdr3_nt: TGTGCCAGCAGTTTGTACAGGGCCGATAACTATGGCTACACCTTC

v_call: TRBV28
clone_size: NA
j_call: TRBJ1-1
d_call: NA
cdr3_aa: CASSPAGPGTEAFF
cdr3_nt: TGTGCCAGCAGCCCCGCGGGGCCGGGCACTGAAGCTTTCTTT

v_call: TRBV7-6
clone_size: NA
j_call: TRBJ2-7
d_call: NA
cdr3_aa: CASSQSGNEQYF
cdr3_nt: TGTGCCAGCAGCCAATCTGGTAACGAGCAGTACTTC

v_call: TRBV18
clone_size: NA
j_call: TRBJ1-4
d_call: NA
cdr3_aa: CASSPGATNEKLFF
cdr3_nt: TGTGCCAGCTCACCTGGTGCAACTAATGAAAAACTGTTTTTT

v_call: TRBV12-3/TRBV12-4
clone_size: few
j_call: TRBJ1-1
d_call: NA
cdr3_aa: CASSLVPNTEAFF
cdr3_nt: TGTGCCAGCAGTTTAGTCCCGAACACTGAAGCTTTCTTT